What follows are 9 T cell receptor beta chains derived from one specimen sequenced in a study of T cell repertoires in aging, cancer and after chemotherapy. Rearranged V-D-J TRB sequences were amplified with a mixed TRB-A/B primer pool. TCRdb re-called the multiplex PCR reads through MiXCR, storing one row per CDR3 protein. The table shows some 9,000 distinct CDR3 sequences, with just under 25% occurring only once. Peripheral blood genomic DNA, not sorted cells or RNA, was the template. The source material was blood. The receptors originated from a human donor with a blood cancer.

In this sample, this clonotype turned up a few times. The chain couples TRBV4-3 to TRBJ1-2, with D perhaps TRBD1 (5 bases). Germline values: CDR1 LGHNA, CDR2 YSLEER. The CDR3 is 16 residues long. V was clipped by 0 bases and J by 3 bases, with 14 bases between them. DNA of the CDR3: TGCGCCAGCAGCCAAGACTCCGGCGGAGGGGACTATGGCTACACCTTC. Translation gives CASSQDSGGGDYGYTF.

This clonotype ranks as medium-sized. The rearrangement uses TRBV6-5 and TRBJ1-2; 8 bases line up with TRBD1. This CDR3 comprises 16 residues. The V gene's germline CDR1 is MNHEY and CDR2 SVGAGI. V gave up 2 bases and J gave up 0 bases; unmatched junction bases: 5. Here the CDR3 reads CASSYHLTGANYGYTF. CDR3 DNA sequence: TGTGCCAGCAGTTACCACCTGACAGGGGCTAACTATGGCTACACCTTC.

This clonotype was recorded a few times. The rearrangement uses TRBV7-9 and TRBJ2-1; perhaps D is TRBD1 or TRBD2 (5 bases each). This CDR3 spans 13 amino acids. Trimming took 7 bases from V and 4 from J, leaving 11 bases between them. The germline V gene has CDR1 SEHNR and CDR2 FQNEAQ (reference sequence). CDR3 coding DNA: TGTGCCAGCACCCCCGGGGCGTACAATGAGCAGTTCTTC. This translates into CASTPGAYNEQFF.

This clonotype was seen a handful of times. The chain is built from TRBV7-6 and TRBJ2-1; the D gene is possibly TRBD2 (6 bases). Per the germline V gene, CDR1 is SGHVS and CDR2 is FNYEAQ. This CDR3 spans 17 amino acids. Trimming stripped 0 bases from V and 3 bases from J, with 15 bases between. CDR3 sequence reads: CASSLAWVAADYNEQFF. CDR3 coding DNA: TGTGCCAGCAGCTTAGCGTGGGTAGCGGCGGACTACAATGAGCAGTTCTTC. The full variable domain, its missing parts supplied by reference TRBV7-6 and TRBJ2-1, is GAGVSQSPRYKVTKRGQDVALRCDPISGHVSLYWYRQALGQGPEFLTYFNYEAQQDKSGLPNDRFSAERPEGSISTLTIQRTEQRDSAMYRCASSLAWVAADYNEQFFGPGTRLTVL.

This clonotype has only a few counts. The V gene is TRBV5-1, the J gene TRBJ2-1, with D maybe TRBD1 (6 bases). The CDR3 has 13 amino acids. The V gene lost 3 bases and the J gene lost 8 bases, with 12 bases spanning the gap. CDR1 and CDR2 (germline): SGHRS, YFSETQ. The CDR3 coding sequence is TGCGCCAGCAGCTCAGTACAGGGCGATGAGCAGTTCTTC. Translating gives CASSSVQGDEQFF.

This clonotype was seen more than once but under ten times. J is TRBJ2-1 and V is TRBV20-1; 10 bases agree with TRBD2. Germline V gives CDR1 DFQATT, CDR2 SNEGSKA (reference sequence). The CDR3 extends over 15 amino acids. V shed 1 base, J shed 3 bases, and the junction held 3 bases outside the gene matches. The CDR3 DNA reads TGCAGTGCTAGAGCAGCGGGAGGGCTCTACAATGAGCAGTTCTTC. Translated, it gives CSARAAGGLYNEQFF.

By share, this clonotype ranks as medium-sized (0.01 to 0.1%). V usage is TRBV6-5 and J usage is TRBJ2-2; weak D call: TRBD1 (6 bases). Trimming took off 6 bases at V and 4 bases at J, with 15 bases between the two ends. There are 15 residues in the CDR3. Germline V lookup: CDR1 MNHEY, CDR2 SVGAGI. Written as DNA, the CDR3 is TGTGCCAGCAGCCCCGGACAGTTAGGCACCGGGGAGCTGTTTTTT. Amino acid sequence: CASSPGQLGTGELFF.

This clonotype occurred many times. The chain carries TRBV12-3 or TRBV12-4 and TRBJ1-5, with a tentative D call TRBD1 (5 bases). This CDR3 region has 13 residues. The germline V and J ends were trimmed by 7 bases and 1 base, with 8 bases remaining between them. The CDR3 nucleotides are TGTGCCAGCACTTGGGGGAGCAATCAGCCCCAGCATTTT. This gives the protein CASTWGSNQPQHF.

This clonotype was detected only once. This may be a read error, as it is one base from a much larger clone. The genes are TRBV6-2 or TRBV6-3 and TRBJ1-1; 7 nucleotides align to TRBD1. The CDR3 sequence is 13 residues long. The V gene end was trimmed by 6 bases and the J gene end by 1 base; junction bases not matched to a gene: 2. Germline assignment: CDR1 MNHEY and CDR2 SVGEGT. The CDR3 sequence: CASRDRENTEAFF. The CDR3 DNA reads TGTGCCAGCAGAGACAGGGAGAACACTGAAGCTTTCTTT.